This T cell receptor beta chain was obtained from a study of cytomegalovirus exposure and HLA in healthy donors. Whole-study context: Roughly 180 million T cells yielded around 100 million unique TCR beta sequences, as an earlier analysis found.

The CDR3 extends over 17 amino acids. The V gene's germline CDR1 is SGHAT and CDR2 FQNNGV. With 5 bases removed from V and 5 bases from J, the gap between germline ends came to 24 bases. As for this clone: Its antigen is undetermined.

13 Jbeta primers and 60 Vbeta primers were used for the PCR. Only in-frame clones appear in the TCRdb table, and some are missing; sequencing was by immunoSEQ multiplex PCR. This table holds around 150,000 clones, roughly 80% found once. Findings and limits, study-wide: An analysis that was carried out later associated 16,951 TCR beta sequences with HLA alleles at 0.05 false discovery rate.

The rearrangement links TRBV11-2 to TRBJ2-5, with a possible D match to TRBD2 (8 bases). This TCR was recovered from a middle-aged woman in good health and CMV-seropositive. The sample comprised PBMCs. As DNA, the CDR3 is TGTGCCAGCAGCGGCGCGGGGGGACAGCTTTTAGGGGAGACCCAGTACTTC. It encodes CASSGAGGQLLGETQYF.